The 21 T cell receptor beta chains presented below share a single source sample, sequenced in a study of T cell clones after liver transplantation. Clones were read by immunoSEQ multiplex PCR, and TCRdb kept only the in-frame ones, dropping some. The table lists 55,000 to 70,000 clones, 80% to 95% of them singletons. Sequences were derived from CD4+ T cells from blood, sampled about 26 months after liver transplant. These receptors were obtained from a human patient who received a liver transplant. Some T cells may originate from the graft donor.

This clone was observed once. J is TRBJ2-1 and V is TRBV5-1, with 8 bases lining up with TRBD2. V was pared by 4 bases and J by 1 base, with 4 bases of the junction left unmatched. The CDR3 is made up of 15 amino acids. Germline loops: CDR1 SGHRS, CDR2 YFSETQ. CDR3: CASSKSGSSYNEQFF. The CDR3 nucleotides are TGCGCCAGCAGCAAAAGCGGGAGTTCCTACAATGAGCAGTTCTTC. The full variable domain, rest sourced from reference TRBV5-1 and TRBJ2-1, is KAGVTQTPRYLIKTRGQQVTLSCSPISGHRSVSWYQQTPGQGLQFLFEYFSETQRNKGNFPGRFSGRQFSNSRSEMNVSTLELGDSALYLCASSKSGSSYNEQFFGPGTRLTVL.

V usage is TRBV9 and J usage is TRBJ2-3; 12 bases line up with TRBD2. CDR1 and CDR2 from the germline V gene are SGDLS and YYNGEE. V shed 4 bases, J shed 7 bases, and the junction held 4 bases outside the gene matches. This CDR3 has 14 residues. The CDR3 bases are TGTGCCAGCAGCCGAACTAGCGGGAGGAATACGCAGTATTTT. This codes for CASSRTSGRNTQYF.

The V call is TRBV5-1, the J call TRBJ2-7; a weak D match, TRBD2 (7 bases). Germline assignment: CDR1 SGHRS and CDR2 YFSETQ. The CDR3 sequence is 18 residues long. Trimming stripped 3 bases from V and 1 base from J, with 23 bases between. CDR3 loop: CASSSVGGTQGFSYEQYF. In nucleotides, the CDR3 is TGCGCCAGCAGCTCGGTGGGGGGGACACAGGGATTTTCCTACGAGCAGTACTTC.

The chain is built from TRBV4-1 and TRBJ2-4; D not certain. The V end was cut by 1 base, the J end by 0 bases, with 16 bases between. The CDR3 contains 18 residues. The V gene's germline CDR1 is MGHRA and CDR2 YSYEKL. This CDR3 is CASSQVFAETLAKNIQYF. DNA of the CDR3: TGCGCCAGCAGCCAAGTTTTTGCCGAAACTCTAGCCAAAAACATTCAGTACTTC.

The chain combines TRBV5-1 with TRBJ1-4, with 9 nucleotides matching TRBD1. The CDR3 totals 16 residues. The V gene end was trimmed by 4 bases and the J gene end by 7 bases; junction bases not matched to a gene: 11. Germline V lookup: CDR1 SGHRS, CDR2 YFSETQ. The CDR3 loop reads CASSPGQGGISEKLFF. The CDR3, as DNA: TGCGCCAGCAGCCCGGGACAGGGTGGGATAAGTGAAAAACTGTTTTTT.

The rearrangement links TRBV5-1 to TRBJ2-3; no firm D call. The CDR3 consists of 13 residues. The V gene's germline CDR1 is SGHRS and CDR2 YFSETQ. The V end was cut by 4 bases, the J end by 2 bases, with 8 bases between. CDR3 coding DNA: TGCGCCAGCAGCGTCCCGACCACAGATACGCAGTATTTT. Translation gives CASSVPTTDTQYF. The full variable domain, its missing parts supplied by reference TRBV5-1 and TRBJ2-3, is KAGVTQTPRYLIKTRGQQVTLSCSPISGHRSVSWYQQTPGQGLQFLFEYFSETQRNKGNFPGRFSGRQFSNSRSEMNVSTLELGDSALYLCASSVPTTDTQYFGPGTRLTVL.

This chain connects TRBV7-2 to TRBJ1-2, with no clear D. CDR3 length: 13 amino acids. Germline CDR1 is SGHTA and CDR2 is FQGNSA. V was pared by 1 base and J by 3 bases, with 6 bases between. The CDR3 protein is CASSLDEYYGYTF. CDR3 bases: TGTGCCAGCAGCTTAGACGAATACTATGGCTACACCTTC.

The J gene is TRBJ2-7, the V gene TRBV6-5; perhaps TRBD1 as D (6 bases). This CDR3 spans 11 amino acids. Germline CDR1 MNHEY, CDR2 SVGAGI. V was pared by 10 bases and J by 2 bases, with 9 bases between. CDR3 sequence reads: CATRTAYEQYF. CDR3 DNA: TGTGCCACCCGGACAGCCTACGAGCAGTACTTC.

This sequence joins TRBV5-1 and TRBJ2-3, with a weak D call TRBD1 (6 bases). Germline assignment: CDR1 SGHRS and CDR2 YFSETQ. V gave up 4 bases and J gave up 2 bases, with 11 bases separating them. The CDR3 is 14 residues long. CDR3 sequence reads: CASSQGPPTDTQYF. As DNA, the CDR3 is TGCGCCAGCAGCCAGGGGCCCCCCACAGATACGCAGTATTTT.

V and J are TRBV14 and TRBJ2-1, with 8 bases fitting TRBD2. This CDR3 has 17 amino acids. Germline V gene data show CDR1 as SGHDN and CDR2 as FVKESK. J lost 4 bases, V lost 4 bases, and 12 bases had no gene match. CDR3 DNA sequence: TGTGCCAGCAGCCCATTAATGTATAGCGGGATATACAATGAGCAGTTCTTC. Protein product: CASSPLMYSGIYNEQFF.

The chain links TRBV5-4 to TRBJ2-5; D not certain. Trimming removed 3 bases from V and 5 bases from J, with 8 bases in between. There are 12 residues in the CDR3. CDR1 SGHNT and CDR2 YYREEE come from the germline V gene (reference sequence). CDR3 in DNA: TGTGCCAGCAGCTCGCAACCGGAGACCCAGTACTTC. Amino acids: CASSSQPETQYF.

The rearrangement links TRBV4-2 to TRBJ1-3, with D unclear. Germline CDR1 reads LGHNA; CDR2 reads YNFKEQ. The germline V and J ends were trimmed by 1 base and 1 base, with 14 bases remaining between them. The CDR3 is 17 amino acids. CDR3: CASSQGVPAVSGNTIYF. The CDR3 nucleotides read TGTGCCAGCAGCCAAGGGGTCCCCGCTGTATCTGGAAACACCATATATTTT.

The rearrangement joins TRBV2 to TRBJ2-3; D is ambiguous. The germline V and J ends were trimmed by 6 bases and 4 bases, with 8 bases remaining between them. The CDR3 is 12 residues long. CDR1 is SNHLY and CDR2 is FYNNEI in the germline V gene. CDR3 nucleotides: TGTGCCAGCAGAGACCGTCCAGATACGCAGTATTTT. This codes for CASRDRPDTQYF.

This chain uses TRBV5-8 with TRBJ2-3; D ambiguous. V was cut by 1 base and J by 0 bases, with 9 bases left in between. This CDR3 contains 15 residues. Germline CDR1 is SGHTS and CDR2 is YDEGEE. The DNA of the CDR3 is TGTGCCAGCAGCTTGTGGCGTAGGAGCACAGATACGCAGTATTTT. It is translated as CASSLWRRSTDTQYF.

This clone was detected once. V and J are TRBV27 and TRBJ2-7; 10 bases are a match to TRBD2. The V and J ends lost 5 bases and 3 bases, in that order; junction bases with no gene match: 7. CDR1 MNHEY and CDR2 SMNVEV come from the germline V gene (reference sequence). The CDR3 length is 15 residues. The CDR3 region has the DNA TGTGCCAGCAGTGTCATAGCGGGAGGAGACTACGAGCAGTACTTC. This gives the protein CASSVIAGGDYEQYF.

The V gene is TRBV5-1, the J gene TRBJ1-1; D is perhaps TRBD1 (6 bases). Trimming took off 0 bases at V and 0 bases at J, with 9 bases between the two ends. Germline V gene lookup returns CDR1 SGHRS and CDR2 YFSETQ. This CDR3 spans 15 amino acids. This CDR3 is CASSLEGGLNTEAFF. CDR3 nucleotides: TGCGCCAGCAGCTTGGAAGGGGGGTTGAACACTGAAGCTTTCTTT.

This clone showed up just once. The chain carries TRBV7-2 and TRBJ2-7; possibly TRBD2 for D (6 bases). CDR1 is SGHTA, CDR2 FQGNSA, per germline. This CDR3 has 14 amino acids. V was clipped by 4 bases and J by 3 bases, with 13 bases between them. For the CDR3, the DNA is TGTGCCAGCAGCTCAACCCGGGACTTCTACGAGCAGTACTTC. This gives the protein CASSSTRDFYEQYF.

The chain is built from TRBV9 and TRBJ2-2, with TRBD2 matching 10 bases. The junction had 13 bases not matched to a gene; V was cut back by 2 bases and J by 6 bases. Germline CDR1 and CDR2: SGDLS and YYNGEE. The CDR3 is 18 residues long. CDR3 DNA sequence: TGTGCCAGCAGCGTTACCCCATTTGGAGCGGGAGGGGCCGGGGAGCTGTTTTTT. It encodes CASSVTPFGAGGAGELFF.

The chain is built from TRBV11-2 and TRBJ1-4, with 9 nucleotides matching TRBD1. This CDR3 comprises 14 residues. V dropped 4 bases and J dropped 4; count of bases not matched to a gene: 1. CDR1 and CDR2 from the germline V gene are SGHAT and FQNNGV. CDR3 DNA sequence: TGTGCCAGCAGCTCGGACAGGGGTAATGAAAAACTGTTTTTT. As protein: CASSSDRGNEKLFF.

V gene TRBV11-2 combines with J gene TRBJ2-2; 9 nucleotides line up with TRBD2. With 1 base clipped from V and 0 bases from J, the junction kept 0 bases outside the gene matches. Germline CDR1 SGHAT, CDR2 FQNNGV. CDR3 length: 16 residues. The CDR3 region has the DNA TGTGCCAGCAGCTTAGCTAGCGGGGCGAACACCGGGGAGCTGTTTTTT. It yields the protein CASSLASGANTGELFF.

The CDR3 sequence is CASSEVGGEQYF. In DNA form, the CDR3 reads TGTGCCAGCAGTGAAGTAGGAGGGGAGCAGTACTTC. The V gene is TRBV6-1, the J gene TRBJ2-7; tentative D call: TRBD2 (6 bases). The CDR3 sequence is 12 residues long. Germline V lookup: CDR1 MNHNS, CDR2 SASEGT. V was trimmed by 1 base and J by 7 bases, leaving 8 bases between them.